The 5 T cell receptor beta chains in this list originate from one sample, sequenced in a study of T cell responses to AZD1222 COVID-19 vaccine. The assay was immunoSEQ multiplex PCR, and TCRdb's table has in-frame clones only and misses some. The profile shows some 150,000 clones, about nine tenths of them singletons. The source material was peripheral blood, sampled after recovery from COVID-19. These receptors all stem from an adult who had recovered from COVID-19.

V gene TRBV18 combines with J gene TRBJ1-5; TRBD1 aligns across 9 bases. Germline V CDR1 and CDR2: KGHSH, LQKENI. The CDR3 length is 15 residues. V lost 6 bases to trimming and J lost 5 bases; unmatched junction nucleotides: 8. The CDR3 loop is CASSVTGGGDQPQHF. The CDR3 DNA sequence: TGTGCCAGCTCCGTGACAGGGGGAGGGGATCAGCCCCAGCATTTT.

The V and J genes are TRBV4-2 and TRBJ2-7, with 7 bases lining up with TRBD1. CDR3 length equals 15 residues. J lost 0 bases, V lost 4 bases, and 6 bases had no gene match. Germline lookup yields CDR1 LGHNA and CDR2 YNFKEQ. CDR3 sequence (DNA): TGTGCCAGCAGCCTGGGACAGCAACCCTCCTACGAGCAGTACTTC. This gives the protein CASSLGQQPSYEQYF.

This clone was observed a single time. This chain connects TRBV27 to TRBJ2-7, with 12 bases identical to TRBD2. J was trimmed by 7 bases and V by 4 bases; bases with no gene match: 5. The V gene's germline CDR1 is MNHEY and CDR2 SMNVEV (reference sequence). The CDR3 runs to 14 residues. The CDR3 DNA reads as TGTGCCAGCAGTTCTCTAGCGGGAGGGCCTGAGCAGTACTTC. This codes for CASSSLAGGPEQYF.

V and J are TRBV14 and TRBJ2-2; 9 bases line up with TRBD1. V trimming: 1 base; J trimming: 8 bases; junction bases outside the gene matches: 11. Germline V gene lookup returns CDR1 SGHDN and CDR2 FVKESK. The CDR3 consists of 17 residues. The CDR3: CASSQVSNRGQDGELFF. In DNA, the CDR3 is TGTGCCAGCAGCCAAGTATCGAACAGGGGGCAGGATGGGGAGCTGTTTTTT.

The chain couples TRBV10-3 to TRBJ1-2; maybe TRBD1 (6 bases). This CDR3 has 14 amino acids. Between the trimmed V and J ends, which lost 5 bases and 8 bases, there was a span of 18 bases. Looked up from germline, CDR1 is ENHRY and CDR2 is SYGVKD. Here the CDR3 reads CAISPSGGVGGYTF. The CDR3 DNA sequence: TGTGCCATCAGTCCCTCCGGGGGCGTCGGAGGCTACACCTTC.